Listed here are 15 T cell receptor beta chains from one sample, sequenced in a study of OX40 agonist ivuxolimab in advanced cancers. Assay used: immunoSEQ multiplex PCR; TCRdb lists only in-frame clones, some missing. The repertoire holds approximately 68,000 clones, with 80% to 90% as singletons. The starting material was CD4+ or CD8+ T cells sorted from blood, obtained in a trial of the OX40 agonist ivuxolimab. Receptor source: an adult with an advanced solid tumor such as melanoma, head and neck, liver or kidney cancer.

This clone has only a few counts. The V gene is TRBV2, the J gene TRBJ2-5; tentatively, D is TRBD2 (6 bases). CDR1 and CDR2 (germline): SNHLY, FYNNEI. The germline V and J ends were trimmed by 2 bases and 4 bases, with 14 bases remaining between them. CDR3 length: 15 amino acids. In DNA form, the CDR3 reads TGTGCCAGCAGTGAAAGGAGGGAAGGAAGAGAGACCCAGTACTTC. This encodes CASSERREGRETQYF.

CDR3 coding DNA: TGTGCCAGCAGCCCCTCCCCCGGCTACGAGCAGTACTTC. Its protein product is CASSPSPGYEQYF. This chain uses TRBV6-6 with TRBJ2-7, with D unresolved. This CDR3 region has 13 residues. From germline, CDR1 is MNHNY and CDR2 SVGAGI (reference sequence). V was clipped by 6 bases and J by 3 bases, with 12 bases between them.

This clone was seen once. This CDR3 reads CASSVRGVNYGYTF. CDR3 bases: TGTGCCAGCAGCGTCAGGGGTGTGAACTATGGCTACACCTTC. The chain recombines TRBV11-2 with TRBJ1-2, with D perhaps TRBD1 (6 bases). Per germline, CDR1 SGHAT and CDR2 FQNNGV. This CDR3 region has 14 residues. V was shortened by 5 bases and J by 2 bases, with 12 bases between the two germline ends.

The CDR3 coding sequence is TGCGCCAGCAGCTTGGCCAGAACGGCGACTAAAGAGACCCAGTACTTC. This gives the protein CASSLARTATKETQYF. The J gene is TRBJ2-5, the V gene TRBV5-1, with TRBD2 as a possible D gene (5 bases). CDR3 length: 16 amino acids. Per the germline V gene, CDR1 is SGHRS and CDR2 is YFSETQ. V lost 0 bases and J lost 3, with 15 bases in between. The variable domain in full, with the rest retrieved from reference TRBV5-1 and TRBJ2-5, is KAGVTQTPRYLIKTRGQQVTLSCSPISGHRSVSWYQQTPGQGLQFLFEYFSETQRNKGNFPGRFSGRQFSNSRSEMNVSTLELGDSALYLCASSLARTATKETQYFGPGTRLLVL.

The V call is TRBV6-1, the J call TRBJ2-4; perhaps TRBD2 as D (6 bases). V was pared by 0 bases and J by 1 base, with 28 bases between. The CDR3 loop spans 22 amino acids. The V gene's germline CDR1 is MNHNS and CDR2 SASEGT. The CDR3 sequence is CASSEALRDSRTFRSAKNIQYF. The DNA for the CDR3 is TGTGCCAGCAGTGAAGCGCTTCGGGACTCTAGGACTTTCCGGTCCGCCAAAAACATTCAGTACTTC.

The CDR3 spells CASRRANTGELFF. CDR3 coding DNA: TGCGCCAGCCGGAGAGCGAACACCGGGGAGCTGTTTTTT. The rearrangement uses TRBV5-1 and TRBJ2-2, with no clear D. The CDR3 consists of 13 residues. Germline CDR1 and CDR2: SGHRS and YFSETQ. V lost 7 bases and J lost 0, with 7 bases in between. Full variable domain (missing parts from reference TRBV5-1 and TRBJ2-2): KAGVTQTPRYLIKTRGQQVTLSCSPISGHRSVSWYQQTPGQGLQFLFEYFSETQRNKGNFPGRFSGRQFSNSRSEMNVSTLELGDSALYLCASRRANTGELFFGEGSRLTVL.

The chain uses TRBV7-9 and TRBJ2-1; 8 positions match TRBD2. With V trimmed by 1 base and J by 14 bases, 25 bases remained unmatched. The CDR3 is 19 amino acids. CDR1 is SEHNR, CDR2 FQNEAQ, per germline (reference sequence). The CDR3 sequence is CASSLDGDVRAGGTKRKFF. The CDR3, as DNA: TGTGCCAGCAGCTTAGACGGGGATGTTAGGGCGGGGGGAACAAAAAGAAAGTTCTTC.

The gene calls are TRBV30 and TRBJ1-5, with D possibly TRBD1 on 5 matching bases. This CDR3 has 16 residues. Trimming removed 0 bases from V and 5 bases from J, with 17 bases in between. CDR1 GTSNPN and CDR2 SVGIG come from the germline V gene (reference sequence). This chain's CDR3 is CAWSVRGVRRDQPQHF. CDR3 nucleotide sequence: TGTGCCTGGAGTGTACGGGGGGTTAGAAGGGATCAGCCCCAGCATTTT.

The CDR3 reads CASSSRMGVGTEAFF. The CDR3 DNA follows: TGTGCCAGCAGTTCCCGTATGGGGGTGGGCACTGAAGCTTTCTTT. This chain joins TRBV28 and TRBJ1-1; D may be TRBD1 (5 bases). V lost 4 bases and J 4 bases, leaving 16 bases between the germline ends. This CDR3 is built from 15 residues. The germline gives CDR1 MDHEN, CDR2 SYDVKM.

CDR3 DNA sequence: TGTGCCAGCAGTTTTGAGGCGGGGGGGCCCCAGTACTTC. Translation gives CASSFEAGGPQYF. The V and J genes are TRBV7-2 and TRBJ2-5; 9 bases fit TRBD2. Per germline, CDR1 SGHTA and CDR2 FQGNSA. The CDR3 spans 13 residues. V trimming: 6 bases; J trimming: 9 bases; junction bases outside the gene matches: 8.

The gene calls are TRBV6-1 and TRBJ1-5; 7 bases are shared with TRBD1. Germline V CDR1 and CDR2: MNHNS, SASEGT. The CDR3 totals 14 residues. V shed 6 bases and J 4 bases; nucleotides not matched to a gene: 6. CDR3 nucleotides: TGTGCCAGCAGCCGACAGGGAGGTAATCAGCCCCAGCATTTT. Encoded protein: CASSRQGGNQPQHF.

The chain uses TRBV4-1 and TRBJ2-4, with 10 bases fitting TRBD2. The germline gives CDR1 MGHRA, CDR2 YSYEKL. This CDR3 is built from 19 residues. Trimming cost V 0 bases and J 2 bases; bases outside gene matches: 10. CDR3 sequence (DNA): TGCGCCAGCAGCCAAGAGGGACTGACTAGCGGGTTCTCCAAAAACATTCAGTACTTC. This sequence encodes CASSQEGLTSGFSKNIQYF.

This clone was counted once. J is TRBJ2-5 and V is TRBV28; perhaps TRBD1 as D (6 bases). CDR1 is MDHEN, CDR2 SYDVKM, per germline. Trimming removed 6 bases from V and 2 bases from J, with 13 bases in between. The CDR3 is made up of 14 amino acids. CDR3 protein: CASSTRQVQETQYF. The CDR3 DNA reads TGTGCCAGCAGCACAAGACAGGTTCAAGAGACCCAGTACTTC.

This chain uses TRBV7-3 with TRBJ2-4, with 10 bases that match TRBD2. This CDR3 spans 16 amino acids. Germline V lookup: CDR1 SGHTA, CDR2 FQGTGA. Losses at the gene ends were 5 bases for V and 6 bases for J; bases not matched to a gene: 10. The CDR3 here is CASSPGSGRSRNIQYF. CDR3 nucleotide sequence: TGTGCCAGCAGCCCCGGTAGCGGGAGGTCCCGAAACATTCAGTACTTC. Full variable domain (missing parts from reference TRBV7-3 and TRBJ2-4): GAGVSQTPSNKVTEKGKYVELRCDPISGHTALYWYRQSLGQGPEFLIYFQGTGAADDSGLPNDRFFAVRPEGSVSTLKIQRTERGDSAVYLCASSPGSGRSRNIQYFGAGTRLSVL.

V gene TRBV7-6 combines with J gene TRBJ1-1, with TRBD1 matching 10 bases. The junction had 2 bases not matched to a gene; V was cut back by 3 bases and J by 7 bases. The CDR3 loop spans 13 amino acids. Germline CDR1 is SGHVS and CDR2 is FNYEAQ. CDR3 region: CASSFGDRGEAFF. In DNA, the CDR3 is TGTGCCAGCAGCTTTGGGGACAGGGGTGAAGCTTTCTTT.